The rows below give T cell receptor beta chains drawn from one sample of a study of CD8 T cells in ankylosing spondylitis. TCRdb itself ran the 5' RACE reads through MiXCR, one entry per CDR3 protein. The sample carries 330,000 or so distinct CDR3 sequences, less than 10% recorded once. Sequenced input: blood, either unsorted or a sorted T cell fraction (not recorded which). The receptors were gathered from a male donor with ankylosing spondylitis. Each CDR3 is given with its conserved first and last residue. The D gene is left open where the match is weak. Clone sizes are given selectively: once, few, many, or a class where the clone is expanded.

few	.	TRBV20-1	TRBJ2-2	CSARRTRGFVTGELFF	TGCAGTGCTAGAAGGACTAGGGGGTTTGTCACCGGGGAGCTGTTTTTT
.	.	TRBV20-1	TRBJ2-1	CSQQQGSGQYNEQFF	TGCAGTCAACAGCAAGGGAGCGGGCAATACAATGAGCAGTTCTTC
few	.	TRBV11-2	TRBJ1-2	CASSRDRSYGYTF	TGTGCCAGCAGCCGTGACAGGAGCTATGGCTACACCTTC
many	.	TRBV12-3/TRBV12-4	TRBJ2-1	CASSSEGSGPFNHEQFF	TGTGCCAGCAGTTCCGAGGGTAGCGGCCCTTTCAACCATGAGCAGTTCTTC
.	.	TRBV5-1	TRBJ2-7	CASSPLGVLYEQYF	TGCGCCAGCAGCCCGCTTGGGGTGCTCTACGAGCAGTACTTC
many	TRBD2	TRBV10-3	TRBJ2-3	CAISWADAGADTQYF	TGTGCCATCAGTTGGGCGGATGCGGGGGCAGATACGCAGTATTTT
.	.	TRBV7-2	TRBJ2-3	CASSFQRYTDTQYF	TGTGCCAGCAGCTTCCAGCGGTACACAGATACGCAGTATTTT
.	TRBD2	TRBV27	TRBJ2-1	CASRPRAGPYNEQFF	TGTGCCAGCAGACCGAGAGCGGGACCCTACAATGAGCAGTTCTTC
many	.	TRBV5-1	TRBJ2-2	CASSLGGSWTGELFF	TGCGCCAGCAGCTTGGGGGGCTCGTGGACCGGGGAGCTGTTTTTT
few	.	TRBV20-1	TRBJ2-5	CSAGSGYQETQYF	TGCAGTGCTGGGAGCGGGTACCAAGAGACCCAGTACTTC
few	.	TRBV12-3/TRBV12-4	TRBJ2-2	CASSPERGELFF	TGTGCCAGCAGTCCGGAGCGCGGGGAGCTGTTTTTT
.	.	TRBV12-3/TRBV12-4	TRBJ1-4	CASSNGGHATNEKLFF	TGTGCCAGCAGCAACGGGGGGCATGCAACTAATGAAAAACTGTTTTTT
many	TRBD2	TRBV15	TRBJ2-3	CATSRDVWTSGSSDTQYF	TGTGCCACCAGCAGAGATGTATGGACTAGCGGGAGTTCAGATACGCAGTATTTT
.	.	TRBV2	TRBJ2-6	CASSTGPLTSGANVLTF	TGTGCCAGCAGCACAGGGCCCCTTACCTCTGGGGCCAACGTCCTGACTTTC
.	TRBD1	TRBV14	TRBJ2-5	CASSQSYRGRVGETQYF	TGTGCCAGCAGCCAATCTTACAGGGGACGCGTGGGAGAGACCCAGTACTTC
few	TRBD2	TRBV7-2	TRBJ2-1	CASSSGLGSYNEQFF	TGTGCCAGCAGCTCGGGACTAGGCTCCTACAATGAGCAGTTCTTC
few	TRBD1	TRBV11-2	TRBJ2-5	CASSIGPGQPQETQYF	TGTGCCAGCAGCATAGGGCCGGGACAGCCCCAAGAGACCCAGTACTTC
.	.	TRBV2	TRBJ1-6	CASRVRPDNSPLHF	TGTGCCAGCAGAGTAAGGCCGGATAATTCACCCCTCCACTTT
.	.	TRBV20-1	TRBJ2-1	CSARGGGAYNEQFF	TGCAGTGCTAGAGGGGGAGGAGCTTACAATGAGCAGTTCTTC
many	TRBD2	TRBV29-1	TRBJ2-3	CSVAAGGPDTQYF	TGCAGCGTCGCAGCGGGAGGTCCAGATACGCAGTATTTT
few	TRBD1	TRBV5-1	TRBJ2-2	CASSRDRLNTGELFF	TGCGCCAGCAGCCGGGACAGGCTAAACACCGGGGAGCTGTTTTTT
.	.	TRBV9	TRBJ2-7	CASSVEAGSSYEQYF	TGTGCCAGCAGCGTAGAGGCAGGGAGCTCCTACGAGCAGTACTTC
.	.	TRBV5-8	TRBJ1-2	CASSFGGNYGYTF	TGTGCCAGCAGCTTTGGCGGGAACTATGGCTACACCTTC
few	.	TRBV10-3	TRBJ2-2	CAIRVAETNTGELFF	TGTGCCATCAGGGTAGCGGAAACGAACACCGGGGAGCTGTTTTTT
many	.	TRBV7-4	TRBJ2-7	CASSSMPGGPYEQYF	TGTGCCAGCAGCTCTATGCCCGGGGGTCCCTACGAGCAGTACTTC
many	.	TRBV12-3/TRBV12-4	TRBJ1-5	CASRGGANSNQPQHF	TGTGCCAGCAGGGGGGGCGCGAATAGCAATCAGCCCCAGCATTTT
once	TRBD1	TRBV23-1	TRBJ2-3	CASSLQGRGLSDTQYF	TGCGCCAGCAGTCTACAGGGGCGAGGACTCTCAGATACGCAGTATTTT
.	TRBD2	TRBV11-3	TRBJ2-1	CASRPTSGTGNEQFF	TGTGCCAGCAGACCTACTAGCGGGACCGGCAATGAGCAGTTCTTC
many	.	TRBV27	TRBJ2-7	CASSSFGIAAFYEQYF	TGTGCCAGCAGTTCCTTTGGGATAGCGGCATTTTACGAGCAGTACTTC
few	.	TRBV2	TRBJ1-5	CASSVEGTYSNQPQHF	TGTGCCAGCAGTGTCGAGGGGACATATAGCAATCAGCCCCAGCATTTT
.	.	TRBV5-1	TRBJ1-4	CASSLGAPATNEKLFF	TGCGCCAGCAGCTTGGGGGCACCCGCAACTAATGAAAAACTGTTTTTT
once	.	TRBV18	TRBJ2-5	CASSGTGGVVQETQYF	TGTGCCAGCTCAGGCACGGGCGGAGTCGTCCAAGAGACCCAGTACTTC
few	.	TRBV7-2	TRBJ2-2	CASSPGKNTGELFF	TGTGCCAGCAGCCCGGGAAAGAACACCGGGGAGCTGTTTTTT
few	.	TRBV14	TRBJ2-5	CASSKARQGGQETQYF	TGTGCCAGCAGCAAAGCCCGCCAGGGGGGCCAAGAGACCCAGTACTTC
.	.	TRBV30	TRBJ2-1	CAWSPLGEEQFF	TGTGCCTGGAGTCCCCTCGGGGAAGAGCAGTTCTTC
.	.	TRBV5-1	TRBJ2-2	CASSLWQGELFF	TGCGCCAGCAGCTTGTGGCAGGGGGAGCTGTTTTTT
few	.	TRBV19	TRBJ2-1	CASSITERSYNEQFF	TGTGCCAGTAGTATCACCGAACGCTCCTACAATGAGCAGTTCTTC
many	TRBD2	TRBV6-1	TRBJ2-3	CASSTRRLAGTSTDTQYF	TGTGCCAGCAGTACGAGAAGACTAGCCGGTACTAGCACAGATACGCAGTATTTT
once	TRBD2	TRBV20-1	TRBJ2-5	CSANRPGLPGLQETQYF	TGCAGTGCTAATAGACCGGGACTACCAGGCCTCCAAGAGACCCAGTACTTC
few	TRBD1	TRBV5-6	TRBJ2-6	CASSWGQSGANVLTF	TGTGCCAGCAGCTGGGGACAGTCTGGGGCCAACGTCCTGACTTTC
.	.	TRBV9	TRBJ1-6	CASSVATGDSYNSPLHF	TGTGCCAGCAGCGTAGCTACGGGGGACTCCTATAATTCACCCCTCCACTTT
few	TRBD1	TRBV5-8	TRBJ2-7	CASSPGQVNYEQYF	TGTGCCAGCAGCCCGGGACAGGTTAACTACGAGCAGTACTTC
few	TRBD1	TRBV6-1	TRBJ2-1	CASRSAGGLGNEQFF	TGTGCCAGCAGATCCGCAGGGGGCTTAGGCAATGAGCAGTTCTTC
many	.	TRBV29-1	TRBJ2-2	CSVEAGAGTGGELFF	TGCAGCGTTGAAGCTGGGGCGGGAACGGGCGGGGAGCTGTTTTTT
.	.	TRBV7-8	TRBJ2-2	CASSSSRGFGGGELFF	TGTGCCAGCAGCTCAAGTCGCGGTTTCGGGGGTGGGGAGCTGTTTTTT
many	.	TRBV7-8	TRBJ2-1	CASSLAGSLNEQFF	TGTGCCAGCAGCTTAGCGGGGAGCCTAAATGAGCAGTTCTTC
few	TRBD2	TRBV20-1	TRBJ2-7	CSAREGSSGSREQYF	TGCAGTGCTAGAGAGGGGAGTAGCGGGAGTAGAGAGCAGTACTTC
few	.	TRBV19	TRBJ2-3	CASSIVGGTGDTQYF	TGTGCCAGTAGTATAGTGGGCGGGACTGGAGATACGCAGTATTTT
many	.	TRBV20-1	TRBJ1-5	CSAIEWGIGNQPQHF	TGCAGTGCAATAGAGTGGGGAATTGGCAATCAGCCCCAGCATTTT
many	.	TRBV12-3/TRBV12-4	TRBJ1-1	CASSFGGGGGSEAFF	TGTGCCAGCAGTTTCGGGGGCGGCGGGGGGTCTGAAGCTTTCTTT
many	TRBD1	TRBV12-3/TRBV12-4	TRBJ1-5	CASSFGTGVSNQPQHF	TGTGCCAGCAGTTTTGGGACAGGCGTTAGCAATCAGCCCCAGCATTTT
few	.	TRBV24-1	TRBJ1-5	CATSTGDYSNQPQHF	TGTGCCACCAGTACGGGGGATTATAGCAATCAGCCCCAGCATTTT
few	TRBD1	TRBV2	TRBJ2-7	CASLVRDRGSEQYF	TGTGCCAGTCTAGTCCGGGACAGGGGGTCCGAGCAGTACTTC
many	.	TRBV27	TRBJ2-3	CASSLGQGNSDTQYF	TGTGCCAGCAGTTTGGGGCAGGGAAATTCAGATACGCAGTATTTT
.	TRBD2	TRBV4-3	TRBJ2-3	CASSSRLRAGVTDTQYF	TGCGCCAGCAGCAGTCGATTGAGAGCGGGAGTAACGGATACGCAGTATTTT